This T cell receptor (beta chain) was sequenced in a study of cytomegalovirus exposure and HLA in healthy donors. The PCR had 60 Vbeta and 13 Jbeta primers. Profiled with immunoSEQ multiplex PCR; TCRdb holds only in-frame clones, not every one. In the table there are some 160,000 clones, 75% to 90% of which are singletons. The germline V gene has CDR1 GTSNPN and CDR2 SVGIG (reference sequence). The CDR3 runs 13 residues. Between the trimmed V and J ends, which lost 4 bases and 4 bases, there was a span of 13 bases. The J gene is TRBJ1-1, the V gene TRBV30; perhaps TRBD1 as D (6 bases). This TCR came from a male donor in good health and CMV-seronegative. Sequencing was performed on PBMCs. CDR3 bases: TGTGCCTGGATCGTAAGGGGGAGCACTGAAGCTTTCTTT. Translating it yields CAWIVRGSTEAFF.